The clone carrying this TCR beta chain was observed a few times. The sequenced template was RNA, covering the TCR beta CDR3 region. The authors performed first-round RT-PCR with HTBI primers and then a second-round multiplex PCR. MiXCR, run by TCRdb on the multiplex PCR reads, gives a single entry per CDR3 protein. The sample gives about 740,000 distinct CDR3 sequences, roughly two fifths of which show up once; less than 55% is in the top ten. This sample is part of a study of Graves' ophthalmopathy and Graves' hyperthyroidism. Pregnant or lactating patients and those with other autoimmune diseases or uncontrolled infections were excluded. Clinicians diagnosed using symptoms, serum thyroxine, TRAb, thyroid ultrasound and orbital computed tomography. The germline V gene has CDR1 SGHTA and CDR2 FQGTGA. With 5 bases removed from V and 3 bases from J, the gap between germline ends came to 16 bases. The CDR3 has 16 amino acids.

The sample taken for sequencing was peripheral blood. The TCR comes from an adult man with Graves' ophthalmopathy. The chain joins TRBV7-3 to TRBJ2-2; unclear D gene. The CDR3 loop reads CASSRFRVEDTGELFF. CDR3 sequence (DNA): TGTGCCAGCAGCCGCTTCCGGGTAGAGGACACCGGGGAGCTGTTTTTT.